This T cell receptor (beta chain) was identified in a study of blood T cells in healthy people across ages. PCR was performed a second time for about 6 to 12 cycles using a sample-barcoded 5' primer and a J-beta primer mix. TCRdb ran MiXCR on the 5' RACE reads and lists one entry per CDR3 protein. The data contain approximately 830,000 distinct CDR3 sequences, 62% of them singletons. CDR3 length: 16 residues. V dropped 1 base and J dropped 4; count of bases not matched to a gene: 5. The germline V gene has CDR1 PRHDT and CDR2 FYEKMQ (reference sequence). The clonotype comes from a young man in good health. V usage is TRBV13 and J usage is TRBJ2-2; TRBD1 aligns across 8 bases. Sequencing was performed on blood. The CDR3 nucleotides read TGTGCCAGCAGCTTAGCAGGGACAGGACTCACCGGGGAGCTGTTTTTT. Translating it yields CASSLAGTGLTGELFF.